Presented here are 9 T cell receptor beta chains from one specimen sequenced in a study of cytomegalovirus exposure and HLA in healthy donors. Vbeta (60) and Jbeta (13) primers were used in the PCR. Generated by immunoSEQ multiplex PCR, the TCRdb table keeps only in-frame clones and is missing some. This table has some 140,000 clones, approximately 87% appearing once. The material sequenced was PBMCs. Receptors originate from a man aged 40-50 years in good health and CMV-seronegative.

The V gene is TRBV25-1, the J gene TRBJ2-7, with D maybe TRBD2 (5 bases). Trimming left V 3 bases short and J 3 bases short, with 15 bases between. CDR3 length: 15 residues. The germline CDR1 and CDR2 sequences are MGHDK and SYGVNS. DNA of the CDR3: TGTGCCAGCAGTGATACGAGGGCGTCGGACTACGAGCAGTACTTC. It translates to CASSDTRASDYEQYF.

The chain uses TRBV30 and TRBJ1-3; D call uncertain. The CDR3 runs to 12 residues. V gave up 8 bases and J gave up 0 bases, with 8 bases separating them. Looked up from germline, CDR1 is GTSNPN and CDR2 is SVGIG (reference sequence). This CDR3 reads CAQHHSGNTIYF. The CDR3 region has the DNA TGTGCCCAACACCACTCTGGAAACACCATATATTTT.

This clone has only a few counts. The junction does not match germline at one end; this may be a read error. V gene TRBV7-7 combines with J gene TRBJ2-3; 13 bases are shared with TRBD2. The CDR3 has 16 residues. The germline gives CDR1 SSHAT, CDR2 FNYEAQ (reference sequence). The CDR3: CASSSLAGGHGDTQYF. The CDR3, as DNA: TGTGCTAGCAGCTCACTAGCGGGGGGGCATGGAGATACGCAGTATTTT.

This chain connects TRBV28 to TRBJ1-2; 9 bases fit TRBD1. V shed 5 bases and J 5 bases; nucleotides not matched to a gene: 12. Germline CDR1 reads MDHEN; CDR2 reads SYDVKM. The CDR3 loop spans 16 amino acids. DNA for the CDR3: TGTGCCAGCAGTCCCTCCCTGGGACAGGGAGAATATGGCTACACCTTC. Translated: CASSPSLGQGEYGYTF.

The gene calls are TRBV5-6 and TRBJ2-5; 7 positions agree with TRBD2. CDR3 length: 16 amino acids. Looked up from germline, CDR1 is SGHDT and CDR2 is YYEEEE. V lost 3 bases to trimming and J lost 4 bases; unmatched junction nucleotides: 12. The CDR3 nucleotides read TGTGCCAGCAGCTCTACCTGGGGGGGTCCGGCAGAGACCCAGTACTTC. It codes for CASSSTWGGPAETQYF.

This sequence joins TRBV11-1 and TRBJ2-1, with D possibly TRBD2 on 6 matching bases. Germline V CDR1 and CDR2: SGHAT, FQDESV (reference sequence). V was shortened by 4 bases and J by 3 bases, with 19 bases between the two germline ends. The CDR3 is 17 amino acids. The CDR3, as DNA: TGTGCCAGCAGCTCCCCCTCGGGACTGACCCTCTACAATGAGCAGTTCTTC. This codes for CASSSPSGLTLYNEQFF.

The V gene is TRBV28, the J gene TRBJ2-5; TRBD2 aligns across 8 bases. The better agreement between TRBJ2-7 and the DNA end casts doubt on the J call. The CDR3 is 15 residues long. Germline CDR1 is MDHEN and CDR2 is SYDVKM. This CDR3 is CASSLPGLVAYEQYF. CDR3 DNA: TGTGCCAGCAGTTTACCGGGACTAGTGGCCTACGAGCAGTACTTC.

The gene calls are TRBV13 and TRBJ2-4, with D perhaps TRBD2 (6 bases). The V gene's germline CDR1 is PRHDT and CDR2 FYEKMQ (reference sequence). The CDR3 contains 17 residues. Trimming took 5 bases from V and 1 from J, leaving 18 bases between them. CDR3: CASSVRPSDFAKNIQYF. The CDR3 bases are TGTGCCAGCAGCGTCCGTCCTAGCGATTTTGCCAAAAACATTCAGTACTTC. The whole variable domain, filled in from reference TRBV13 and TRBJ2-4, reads AAGVIQSPRHLIKEKRETATLKCYPIPRHDTVYWYQQGPGQDPQFLISFYEKMQSDKGSIPDRFSAQQFSDYHSELNMSSLELGDSALYFCASSVRPSDFAKNIQYFGAGTRLSVL.

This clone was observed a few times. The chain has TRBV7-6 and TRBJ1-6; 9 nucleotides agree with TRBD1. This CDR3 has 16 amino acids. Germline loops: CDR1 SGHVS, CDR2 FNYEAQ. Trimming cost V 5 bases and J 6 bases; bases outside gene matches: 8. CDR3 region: CASSKGTGSFNSPLHF. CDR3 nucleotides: TGTGCCAGCAGCAAAGGGACAGGGAGCTTTAATTCACCCCTCCACTTT.